The 2 T cell receptor beta chains below were found in one sample sequenced in a study of T cell responses to AZD1222 COVID-19 vaccine. TCRdb's table, derived via immunoSEQ multiplex PCR, lists solely in-frame clones and lacks some. The table has approximately 150,000 clones, approximately 90% seen once. The sample was peripheral blood, taken 28 days after the second AZD1222 dose. These TCRs come from an adult who received the AZD1222 COVID-19 vaccine.

The chain couples TRBV25-1 to TRBJ1-2; D is perhaps TRBD1 (5 bases). The CDR3 covers 13 residues. The V end was cut by 3 bases, the J end by 0 bases, with 5 bases between. Germline values: CDR1 MGHDK, CDR2 SYGVNS. CDR3 protein: CASSDRANYGYTF. The CDR3 nucleotides are TGTGCCAGCAGTGACAGGGCTAACTATGGCTACACCTTC.

V is TRBV19 and J is TRBJ1-2, with D perhaps matching TRBD1 (5 bases). Per germline, CDR1 LNHDA and CDR2 SQIVND (reference sequence). The CDR3 is 14 residues long. Trimming stripped 6 bases from V and 4 bases from J, with 15 bases between. Here the CDR3 reads CASSEGRGSYGYTF. The DNA of the CDR3 is TGTGCCAGTAGCGAAGGGAGGGGCAGCTATGGCTACACCTTC.